Given below is one T cell receptor beta chain in context. The antigen is unknown. This specimen comes from a study of cytomegalovirus exposure and HLA in healthy donors. V shed 5 bases and J 4 bases; nucleotides not matched to a gene: 11. The CDR3 is made up of 17 amino acids. Per the germline V gene, CDR1 is SGHTA and CDR2 is FQGNSA. Findings and caveats of the study: Researchers catalogued about 150 TCR beta chains as cytomegalovirus-associated.

13 Jbeta primers and 60 Vbeta primers were used for the PCR. TCRdb keeps only in-frame clones here, not all; method: immunoSEQ multiplex PCR. The sample includes under 200,000 clones, around 86% of them seen just once. The rearrangement links TRBV7-2 to TRBJ2-1; 10 nucleotides match TRBD2. The sequence was collected from a girl under 10 years old in good health and CMV-seropositive. Sequencing was carried out using PBMCs. As DNA, the CDR3 is TGTGCCAGCAGCCTAAATCCGGGACTAGCGTCGTACAATGAGCAGTTCTTC. This codes for CASSLNPGLASYNEQFF.